The clone carrying this TCR beta chain was recorded once. Antigen unknown. The sample is drawn from a study of shared clonotypes between healthy human individuals. Study information: For every donor, three CD4 naive, three CD4 memory, two CD8 naive and one CD8 memory plates were used.

Regarding the study as a whole: A few donors had about 5% of their naive CD4 clonotypes in common.

This CDR3 is 13 amino acids long. CDR1 and CDR2 from the germline V gene are LNHNV and YYDKDF (reference sequence). V was cut by 7 bases and J by 5 bases, with 13 bases left in between. Sequenced by immunoSEQ multiplex PCR; TCRdb stores in-frame clones only, minus some. The data contain 1,500,000 or so clones, 95% to 97% of them singletons. The sequenced sample was naive CD4+ T cells sorted from blood. Documented subset: CD45RA+ positively selected. This receptor was identified in a man aged 30 to 39 in good health. The J gene is TRBJ2-3, the V gene TRBV15; D possibly uses TRBD1 or TRBD2 (6 bases each). The CDR3 coding sequence is TGTGCCACCACTCGGAGGGGGAGAGATACGCAGTATTTT. It yields the protein CATTRRGRDTQYF.